The rows below give T cell receptor beta chains drawn from one sample of a study of blood T cell repertoires in COVID-19. The protocol was immunoSEQ multiplex PCR, while the TCRdb copy is restricted to in-frame clones and leaves out a portion. Of about 400,000 clones detected, roughly 90% appear once; the ten largest clones hold 0.95% to 1.5%. Sequencing used peripheral blood. These receptors all stem from a man between 35 and 55 years old with acute or convalescent COVID-19. The CDR3 runs from the conserved cysteine through the conserved F or W. Each record gives: V gene, CDR3 protein.

V: TRBV6-5
CDR3: CASRQIPRTDTQYF

V: TRBV7-2
CDR3: CASSPDPADSSPLHF

V: TRBV9
CDR3: CASSVAAGGSGEQYF

V: TRBV9
CDR3: CASSVGWGDQPQHF

V: TRBV9
CDR3: CASSVEGAGAEAFF

V: TRBV15
CDR3: CATSTPTGDLPNLAREEETQYF

V: TRBV27
CDR3: CASSLGGVLDGYTF

V: TRBV6-5
CDR3: CASSYTLTGGSGELFF

V: TRBV5-1
CDR3: CASSSTRTSGGITGELFF

V: TRBV7-9
CDR3: CASSPRRQGNTGELFF

V: TRBV5-1
CDR3: CASSLSGQGLITAGELFF

V: TRBV7-2
CDR3: CASSEGPGQGGYEQYF

V: TRBV5-1
CDR3: CASSPRTSGRARHEQFF

V: TRBV5-5
CDR3: CASSLLDRGSNQPQHF

V: TRBV5-1
CDR3: CASSLFAENTEAFF

V: TRBV5-3
CDR3: CARSSISIYGELFF

V: TRBV18
CDR3: CASSPPGASNEKLFF

V: TRBV13
CDR3: CASRWGGRNTEAFF

V: TRBV7-2
CDR3: CASSSTSGFDEQYF

V: TRBV11-2
CDR3: CASSFPTGLATEAFF

V: TRBV6-2/TRBV6-3
CDR3: CASSYPGGPPYNEQFF

V: TRBV6-5
CDR3: CASSYDRDNTEAFF

V: TRBV3-1/TRBV3-2
CDR3: CASSQDLTGSYGYTF

V: TRBV4-2
CDR3: CASSQVAGGDEKLFF

V: TRBV24-1
CDR3: CATSDLYRTGVLQPQHF

V: TRBV5-6
CDR3: CASSGDTYNEQFF

V: TRBV4-1
CDR3: CASSQDSGRIYEQYF

V: TRBV5-1
CDR3: CASSLWGQSNTEAFF

V: TRBV4-2
CDR3: CASSQEQGAFTDTQYF

V: TRBV7-9
CDR3: CASSYSRDEQFF

V: TRBV6-1
CDR3: CASSEEPGAGGYTF

V: TRBV6-5
CDR3: CASSYSGEGTTDTQYF

V: TRBV18
CDR3: CASSPGGTNTGELFF

V: TRBV27
CDR3: CASSFHGRAEAFF

V: TRBV25-1
CDR3: CASSEPRGGINEQFF

V: TRBV9
CDR3: CASSVAGRASEAFF

V: TRBV19
CDR3: CASSTNKNRDKTDNEQFF

V: TRBV4-1
CDR3: CASSQVGKREVDEQFF

V: TRBV18
CDR3: CASSPDRGNTEAFF

V: TRBV9
CDR3: CASSVAGRNTGELFF